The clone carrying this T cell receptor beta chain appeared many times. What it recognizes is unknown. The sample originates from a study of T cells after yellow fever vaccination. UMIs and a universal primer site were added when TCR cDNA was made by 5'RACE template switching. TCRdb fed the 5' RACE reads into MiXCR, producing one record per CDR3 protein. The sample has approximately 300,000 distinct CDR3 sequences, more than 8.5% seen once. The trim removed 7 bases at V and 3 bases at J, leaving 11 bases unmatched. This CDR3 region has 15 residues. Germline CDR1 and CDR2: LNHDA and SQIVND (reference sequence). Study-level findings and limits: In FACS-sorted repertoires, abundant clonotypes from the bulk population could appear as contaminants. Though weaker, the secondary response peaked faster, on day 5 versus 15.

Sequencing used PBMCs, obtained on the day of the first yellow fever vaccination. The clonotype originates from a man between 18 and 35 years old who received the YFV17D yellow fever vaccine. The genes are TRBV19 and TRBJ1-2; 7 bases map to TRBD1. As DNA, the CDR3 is TGTGCCAGTACCTTTTTGACAGGGATGGACTATGGCTACACCTTC. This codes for CASTFLTGMDYGYTF. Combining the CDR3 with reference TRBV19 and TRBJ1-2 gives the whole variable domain DGGITQSPKYLFRKEGQNVTLSCEQNLNHDAMYWYRQDPGQGLRLIYYSQIVNDFQKGDIAEGYSVSREKKESFPLTVTSAQKNPTAFYLCASTFLTGMDYGYTFGSGTRLTVV.